This T cell receptor beta chain was captured by sequencing in a study of PD-L1 blockade in urothelial cancer. This clone is large in the sample. V dropped 1 base and J dropped 2 bases, with 9 bases sitting between them. This CDR3 contains 14 residues. From germline, CDR1 is MNHGY and CDR2 SAAAGT. Sequenced by immunoSEQ multiplex PCR; TCRdb stores in-frame clones only, minus some. Here the sample spans several hundred clones, about a third being singletons. V is TRBV6-8 and J is TRBJ2-7; possible D gene TRBD2, 6 bases. The sequences come from tumor tissue, collected before atezolizumab (anti-PD-L1) treatment. This sequence was found in a man in his fifties or sixties with urothelial cancer. CDR3: CASSYFPGAYEQYF. The CDR3 DNA reads as TGTGCCAGCAGTTACTTCCCGGGAGCCTACGAGCAGTACTTC.